The 8 T cell receptor beta chains presented below share a single source sample, sequenced in a study of shared clonotypes between healthy human individuals. Data came from immunoSEQ multiplex PCR; TCRdb stores just in-frame clones and leaves some out. Among some 2,500,000 clones listed, 93% were seen once. The sample consisted of naive CD4+ T cells from PBMCs. Subset reported: CD45RA+ positively selected. The receptor set was obtained from a young man in good health. Some clones in this sample may be carry-over from other donors' samples.

This clone was recorded only once. The chain joins TRBV4-2 to TRBJ1-1; D is possibly TRBD1 (5 bases). Germline lookup yields CDR1 LGHNA and CDR2 YNFKEQ. The CDR3 extends over 13 amino acids. V gave up 3 bases and J gave up 6 bases, with 11 bases separating them. As DNA, the CDR3 is TGTGCCAGCAGCCACGCTCGGGGGGCTGAAGCTTTCTTT. It codes for CASSHARGAEAFF.

The V and J genes are TRBV12-2 and TRBJ1-1; the listed D gene, TRBD1, was not tested against the DNA. TRBV12-2 corresponds to a pseudogene. This CDR3 has 17 residues. The CDR3 loop reads CASRLEARESGNTEAFF. CDR3 DNA: TGTGCAAGTCGCTTAGAGGCCAGGGAATCGGGGAACACTGAAGCTTTCTTT.

The chain combines TRBV18 with TRBJ2-5; either TRBD1 or TRBD2 may fit D (7 bases each). This CDR3 has 15 residues. Germline V CDR1 and CDR2: KGHSH, LQKENI. V was trimmed by 0 bases and J by 8 bases, leaving 16 bases between them. CDR3 coding DNA: TGTGCCAGCTCACCACCCCTAGCGGAGGGGGCAACCCAGTACTTC. Amino acids: CASSPPLAEGATQYF.

The chain joins TRBV6-5 to TRBJ1-5, with unresolved D. The CDR3 is 12 residues long. CDR1 is MNHEY, CDR2 SVGAGI, per germline. V lost 2 bases to trimming and J lost 7 bases, with 6 bases between them. In nucleotides, the CDR3 is TGTGCCAGCAGTTACAGTCCCCAGCCCCAGCATTTT. Protein: CASSYSPQPQHF.

The rearrangement uses TRBV7-2 and TRBJ1-1, with D possibly TRBD1 on 6 matching bases. The V end lost 4 bases, the J end lost 1 base, and 19 bases lay between the germline ends. Germline loops: CDR1 SGHTA, CDR2 FQGNSA. This CDR3 comprises 17 residues. The CDR3 here is CASSSFNYRERNTEAFF. The DNA for the CDR3 is TGTGCCAGCAGCTCGTTCAATTACAGGGAGAGGAACACTGAAGCTTTCTTT.

V usage is TRBV6-1 and J usage is TRBJ1-1; D ambiguous. V gave up 5 bases and J gave up 3 bases, with 10 bases separating them. Germline V gene lookup returns CDR1 MNHNS and CDR2 SASEGT. CDR3 length: 13 amino acids. The CDR3 region is CASSLTPYTEAFF. CDR3 coding DNA: TGTGCCAGCAGTTTGACACCCTACACTGAAGCTTTCTTT.

The J gene is TRBJ2-3, the V gene TRBV28; D unclear. CDR1 is MDHEN and CDR2 is SYDVKM in the germline V gene. The CDR3 runs 18 residues. V was shortened by 5 bases and J by 4 bases, with 25 bases between the two germline ends. CDR3 protein: CASSTPRGWAAMPDTQYF. CDR3 nucleotides: TGTGCCAGCAGTACCCCCCGTGGGTGGGCGGCGATGCCAGATACGCAGTATTTT.

This chain uses TRBV7-6 with TRBJ2-7; no firm D call. V lost 3 bases, J lost 6 bases, and 6 bases lay in between. The V gene's germline CDR1 is SGHVS and CDR2 FNYEAQ. This CDR3 spans 11 amino acids. CDR3 bases: TGTGCCAGCAGCTTTTTTGGCGAGCAGTACTTC. As protein: CASSFFGEQYF. Based on the CDR3 plus reference TRBV7-6 and TRBJ2-7, the full variable domain is GAGVSQSPRYKVTKRGQDVALRCDPISGHVSLYWYRQALGQGPEFLTYFNYEAQQDKSGLPNDRFSAERPEGSISTLTIQRTEQRDSAMYRCASSFFGEQYFGPGTRLTVT.